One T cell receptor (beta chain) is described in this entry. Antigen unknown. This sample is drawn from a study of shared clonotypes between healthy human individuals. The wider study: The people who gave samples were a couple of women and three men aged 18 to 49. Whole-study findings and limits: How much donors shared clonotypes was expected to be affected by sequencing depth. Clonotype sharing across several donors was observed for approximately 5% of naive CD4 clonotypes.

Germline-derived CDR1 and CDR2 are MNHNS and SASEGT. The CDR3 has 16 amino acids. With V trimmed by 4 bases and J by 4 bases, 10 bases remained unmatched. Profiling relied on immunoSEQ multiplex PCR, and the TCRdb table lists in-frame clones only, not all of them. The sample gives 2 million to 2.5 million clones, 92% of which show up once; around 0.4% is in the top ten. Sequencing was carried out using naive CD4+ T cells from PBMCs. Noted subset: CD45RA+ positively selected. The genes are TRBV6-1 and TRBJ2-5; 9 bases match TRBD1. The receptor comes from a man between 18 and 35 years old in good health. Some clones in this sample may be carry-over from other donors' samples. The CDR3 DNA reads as TGTGCCAGCAGTGTACCCGGGACAGGGCTGGGAGAGACCCAGTACTTC. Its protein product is CASSVPGTGLGETQYF.